The clone carrying this TCR beta chain has only one observation. No antigen is known for it. The donors, nominally healthy at sampling, likely had unrecorded immune exposures. The record originates from a study of cytomegalovirus exposure and HLA in healthy donors. Regarding the study as a whole: There were 150 to 200 TCR beta chains listed as cytomegalovirus-associated.

Primers included in the PCR were 60 Vbeta and 13 Jbeta primers. Using immunoSEQ multiplex PCR, the repertoire was profiled, and TCRdb retains in-frame clones only, with some absent. The profile covers roughly 170,000 clones, with 80% to 90% appearing a single time and about 0.82% taken by the ten largest. This CDR3 has 22 amino acids. Germline V CDR1 and CDR2: MNHEY, SMNVEV (reference sequence). V lost 4 bases to trimming and J lost 7 bases; unmatched junction nucleotides: 26. Sequencing used PBMCs. This receptor was identified in a woman under 30 in good health and CMV-seronegative. The rearrangement joins TRBV27 to TRBJ2-1, with TRBD2 identical over 12 bases. The CDR3 sequence is CASSYLVPDGASGRAGINEQFF. CDR3 in DNA: TGTGCCAGCAGTTATTTGGTACCTGATGGGGCTAGCGGGAGGGCCGGGATAAATGAGCAGTTCTTC.